Below, 10 T cell receptor beta chains from the same sample are listed, as sequenced in a study of T cells in localized non-small cell lung cancer. Some clones are missing from TCRdb's copy, which holds only in-frame ones; the method was immunoSEQ multiplex PCR. The sample includes approximately 15,000 clones, 90% of them seen just once. The source was peripheral blood mononuclear cells, collected before any cancer treatment. These receptor sequences come from a woman aged 40 to 75 with stage III lung adenocarcinoma.

J is TRBJ2-2 and V is TRBV9, with D unclear. Germline lookup yields CDR1 SGDLS and CDR2 YYNGEE. V gave up 2 bases and J gave up 0 bases, with 11 bases separating them. The CDR3 is made up of 16 amino acids. CDR3 sequence: CASSVSGQSNTGELFF. DNA for the CDR3: TGTGCCAGCAGCGTCTCGGGCCAATCGAACACCGGGGAGCTGTTTTTT.

The chain recombines TRBV19 with TRBJ2-1, with 9 bases fitting TRBD2. CDR3 size: 14 residues. V gave up 6 bases and J gave up 9 bases; unmatched junction bases: 9. Germline CDR1 and CDR2: LNHDA and SQIVND (reference sequence). The CDR3 DNA reads TGTGCCAGTAGGGGACTAGCTAGGCAGGGTGAGCAGTTCTTC. Amino acid sequence: CASRGLARQGEQFF.

This clone was seen only a few times. The V gene is TRBV28, the J gene TRBJ1-5, with no clear D. The CDR3 runs 15 residues. V was shortened by 3 bases and J by 7 bases, with 16 bases between the two germline ends. CDR1 is MDHEN and CDR2 is SYDVKM in the germline V gene. The CDR3 nucleotides are TGTGCCAGCAGTTTTGGAATGAGGGTGGGACAGCCCCAGCATTTT. Translating it yields CASSFGMRVGQPQHF.

This clone appeared a single time. The chain carries TRBV7-2 and TRBJ2-5, with D perhaps being TRBD1 or TRBD2 (5 bases each). V gave up 2 bases and J gave up 1 base, with 8 bases separating them. The germline gives CDR1 SGHTA, CDR2 FQGNSA. The CDR3 spans 14 residues. CDR3 DNA sequence: TGTGCCAGCAGCTTATGGGGGACCCAAGAGACCCAGTACTTC. Its protein product is CASSLWGTQETQYF.

The CDR3 sequence is CASSEAGGYGYTF. The CDR3 nucleotides are TGTGCCAGCAGTGAAGCCGGGGGGTATGGCTACACCTTC. This chain joins TRBV6-1 and TRBJ1-2; a possible D gene is TRBD1 (5 bases). Trimming took 0 bases from V and 5 from J, leaving 7 bases between them. The germline V gene encodes CDR1 MNHNS and CDR2 SASEGT. CDR3 length: 13 residues.

The V gene is TRBV13, the J gene TRBJ2-3; D is ambiguous. The V gene's germline CDR1 is PRHDT and CDR2 FYEKMQ (reference sequence). This CDR3 has 14 amino acids. V was trimmed by 5 bases and J by 5 bases, leaving 14 bases between them. The CDR3 sequence is CASSEDPERDTQYF. For the CDR3, the DNA is TGTGCCAGCAGCGAGGACCCGGAAAGAGATACGCAGTATTTT.

The J gene is TRBJ2-3, the V gene TRBV15, with 11 bases matching TRBD2. Germline CDR1 is LNHNV and CDR2 is YYDKDF (reference sequence). The CDR3 consists of 16 residues. The J segment lost 3 bases and the V segment lost 3 bases, leaving 5 bases of the junction unmatched. CDR3 DNA: TGTGCCACCAGCAGGAGTTTAGCGGGAGGGACAGATACGCAGTATTTT. Its translation is CATSRSLAGGTDTQYF.

This clone was seen more than once but under ten times. This rearrangement joins TRBV27 to TRBJ2-1, with D perhaps matching TRBD2 (6 bases). The CDR3 is 16 amino acids. The germline V and J ends were trimmed by 5 bases and 3 bases, with 17 bases remaining between them. Germline V lookup: CDR1 MNHEY, CDR2 SMNVEV (reference sequence). The CDR3: CASSPITGDHYNEQFF. The CDR3, as DNA: TGTGCCAGCAGTCCGATTACGGGAGACCACTACAATGAGCAGTTCTTC.

The J gene is TRBJ2-7, the V gene TRBV11-2; D remains ambiguous. Germline V gives CDR1 SGHAT, CDR2 FQNNGV. V lost 3 bases and J 2 bases, leaving 5 bases between the germline ends. CDR3 length: 12 residues. DNA for the CDR3: TGTGCCAGCAGCTTTGGGACCTACGAGCAGTACTTC. It encodes CASSFGTYEQYF.

The V call is TRBV9, the J call TRBJ2-7, with D perhaps TRBD1 (6 bases). With 0 bases removed from V and 2 bases from J, the gap between germline ends came to 12 bases. Germline loops: CDR1 SGDLS, CDR2 YYNGEE. The CDR3 loop spans 15 amino acids. The CDR3 here is CASSVGAGETYEQYF. The CDR3 DNA reads as TGTGCCAGCAGCGTAGGGGCAGGGGAAACCTACGAGCAGTACTTC. Looking up the rest from reference TRBV9 and TRBJ2-7 gives the full variable domain: DSGVTQTPKHLITATGQRVTLRCSPRSGDLSVYWYQQSLDQGLQFLIQYYNGEERAKGNILERFSAQQFPDLHSELNLSSLELGDSALYFCASSVGAGETYEQYFGPGTRLTVT.